The sequence of this T cell receptor beta chain was determined in a study of blood T cell repertoires in COVID-19. Study-level information: The United States, Italy and Spain were the sources of the acute and convalescent COVID-19 samples. The analysed material was cDNA or gDNA that came from T cells, B-cell-depleted T cells, or PBMCs.

The CDR3 is 17 residues long. With V trimmed by 0 bases and J by 0 bases, 4 bases remained unmatched. CDR1 and CDR2 (germline): SGHNT, YYREEE (reference sequence). In the authors' workflow: Amplifying reference gene primers gave estimates of nucleated cell counts. Libraries were prepared by immunoSEQ multiplex PCR; TCRdb keeps only in-frame clonotypes and omits some of them. The D gene and trimming were derived from the DNA, and the V and J assignments and clone size from that table. The sample holds 85,000 to 90,000 clones, roughly 88% seen once. Source material: peripheral blood. This chain joins TRBV5-4 and TRBJ2-1; 9 bases match TRBD2. The sequence derives from a human donor in a cohort sampled during active COVID-19. CDR3 loop: CASSLGLAGSSYNEQFF. In DNA, the CDR3 is TGTGCCAGCAGCTTGGGTCTAGCGGGAAGCTCCTACAATGAGCAGTTCTTC.